These 18 T cell receptor beta chains share one sample of origin, sequenced in a study of T-cell memory formation after mild COVID-19. TCRdb re-called the 5' RACE reads through MiXCR, storing one row per CDR3 protein. The sample lists about 600,000 distinct CDR3 sequences, about 20% occurring once. The source material was PBMCs or a T cell subset sorted from them (not recorded which). The receptors were gathered from an adult woman who had mild COVID-19 (a few samples of this study predate the infection). Cell type and time point are not known.

This clonotype came up a few times. A much larger clone is a single base away; this may be a read error. The chain is built from TRBV4-3 and TRBJ2-3, with 8 nucleotides matching TRBD1. J was trimmed by 2 bases and V by 5 bases; bases with no gene match: 6. The CDR3 consists of 15 residues. The germline gives CDR1 LGHNA, CDR2 YSLEER. CDR3 sequence: CASSYRDRITDTQYF. The CDR3 DNA reads as TGCGCCAGCAGCTACCGGGACAGGATCACAGATACGCAGTATTTT.

J is TRBJ1-1 and V is TRBV7-8; 7 bases are a match to TRBD1. Trimming cost V 1 base and J 5 bases; bases outside gene matches: 4. Per the germline V gene, CDR1 is SGHVS and CDR2 is FQNEAQ. This CDR3 contains 14 residues. CDR3 DNA: TGTGCCAGCAGCTTAGTCCTGGGACAGACTGAAGCTTTCTTT. Translated: CASSLVLGQTEAFF.

This sequence joins TRBV20-1 and TRBJ1-1, with a weak D call TRBD1 (5 bases). CDR1 and CDR2 from the germline V gene are DFQATT and SNEGSKA (reference sequence). CDR3 length equals 10 residues. The CDR3 DNA is TGCATCAGGGCTGGAGCAGGAGCTTTCTTT. Protein sequence: CIRAGAGAFF.

The V gene is TRBV27, the J gene TRBJ2-1; weak D call: TRBD1 (6 bases). The V and J ends lost 3 bases and 0 bases respectively, with 9 bases between them. Germline V CDR1 and CDR2: MNHEY, SMNVEV (reference sequence). The CDR3 spans 15 residues. CDR3 protein: CASSFLGGSYNEQFF. The CDR3 DNA reads TGTGCCAGCAGTTTTTTAGGGGGCTCCTACAATGAGCAGTTCTTC.

This clonotype came up a few times. The chain couples TRBV12-3 or TRBV12-4 to TRBJ2-1; 13 bases align to TRBD2. The CDR3 loop spans 14 amino acids. V lost 10 bases to trimming and J lost 7 bases; unmatched junction nucleotides: 7. CDR3: CATGLAGVGNEQFF. The CDR3 nucleotides are TGTGCCACCGGACTAGCGGGAGTAGGGAATGAGCAGTTCTTC.

The chain links TRBV7-9 to TRBJ2-3; 7 positions agree with TRBD2. The germline V gene has CDR1 SEHNR and CDR2 FQNEAQ (reference sequence). The junction had 8 bases not matched to a gene; V was cut back by 6 bases and J by 2 bases. CDR3 size: 15 residues. CDR3 in DNA: TGTGCCAGCAGTTACGCTAGCGGCCCCACAGATACGCAGTATTTT. Residues: CASSYASGPTDTQYF. The whole variable domain, remainder taken from reference TRBV7-9 and TRBJ2-3, is DTGVSQNPRHKITKRGQNVTFRCDPISEHNRLYWYRQTLGQGPEFLTYFQNEAQLEKSRLLSDRFSAERPKGSFSTLEIQRTEQGDSAMYLCASSYASGPTDTQYFGPGTRLTVL.

The sample holds a few counts of this clonotype. V and J are TRBV5-1 and TRBJ2-2, with D tentatively TRBD2 (7 bases). Looked up from germline, CDR1 is SGHRS and CDR2 is YFSETQ. CDR3 length equals 14 residues. Trimming took 3 bases from V and 5 from J, leaving 11 bases between them. The CDR3 DNA is TGCGCCAGCAGCTACGGGGGGCAGACCGGGGAGCTGTTTTTT. Protein product: CASSYGGQTGELFF.

The chain couples TRBV5-1 to TRBJ2-5, with D possibly matching TRBD1 (6 bases). This CDR3 is 13 amino acids long. Germline V CDR1 and CDR2: SGHRS, YFSETQ. V lost 4 bases and J lost 5, with 12 bases in between. Written as DNA, the CDR3 is TGCGCCAGCAGCGTCCGGACAGACGAGACCCAGTACTTC. This sequence encodes CASSVRTDETQYF.

This sequence joins TRBV7-9 and TRBJ2-3; 11 bases match TRBD2. The CDR3 is 14 residues long. Trimming cost V 6 bases and J 4 bases; bases outside gene matches: 3. Germline V gives CDR1 SEHNR, CDR2 FQNEAQ (reference sequence). The CDR3 bases are TGTGCCAGCAGTCCTAGCGGGAGGTCAGATACGCAGTATTTT. Protein product: CASSPSGRSDTQYF.

The chain uses TRBV7-8 and TRBJ1-1; D unclear. Trimming cost V 5 bases and J 0 bases, with 10 bases left between them. Germline assignment: CDR1 SGHVS and CDR2 FQNEAQ. The CDR3 is 14 residues long. The CDR3 spells CASSPRYVNTEAFF. In nucleotides, the CDR3 is TGTGCCAGCAGCCCGAGATACGTGAACACTGAAGCTTTCTTT.

This clonotype was observed at least ten times. The chain joins TRBV4-1 to TRBJ1-2; 7 bases are a match to TRBD1. This CDR3 region has 13 residues. Unmatched junction bases numbered 7, after V lost 4 bases and J lost 8 bases. Germline values: CDR1 MGHRA, CDR2 YSYEKL. The CDR3 nucleotides read TGCGCCAGCAGCCCGCGGGACAGTAGAGGCTACACCTTC. Translated: CASSPRDSRGYTF.

This sequence joins TRBV5-1 and TRBJ1-1, with a weak D call TRBD1 (5 bases). The CDR3 runs to 14 residues. Trimming pared 7 bases from V and 1 base from J, leaving 14 bases between. The germline V gene has CDR1 SGHRS and CDR2 YFSETQ. CDR3 in amino acids: CASDLPGANTEAFF. Here the CDR3 DNA reads TGCGCCAGCGATCTCCCCGGGGCGAACACTGAAGCTTTCTTT. The complete variable domain, with remaining parts taken from reference TRBV5-1 and TRBJ1-1, reads KAGVTQTPRYLIKTRGQQVTLSCSPISGHRSVSWYQQTPGQGLQFLFEYFSETQRNKGNFPGRFSGRQFSNSRSEMNVSTLELGDSALYLCASDLPGANTEAFFGQGTRLTVV.

This clonotype came up a few times. This chain joins TRBV18 and TRBJ2-1, with D unclear. This CDR3 is built from 16 residues. Germline V CDR1 and CDR2: KGHSH, LQKENI. The ends were cut back, 2 bases at V and 0 bases at J, with 11 bases in the middle. The CDR3 bases are TGTGCCAGCTCACCATGGAGCCAGGCCTCCTACAATGAGCAGTTCTTC. It is translated as CASSPWSQASYNEQFF. The full variable domain, with the rest looked up from reference TRBV18 and TRBJ2-1, is NAGVMQNPRHLVRRRGQEARLRCSPMKGHSHVYWYRQLPEEGLKFMVYLQKENIIDESGMPKERFSAEFPKEGPSILRIQQVVRGDSAAYFCASSPWSQASYNEQFFGPGTRLTVL.

This clonotype was seen only a few times. The chain uses TRBV27 and TRBJ2-1; the D gene is possibly TRBD1 (6 bases). This CDR3 region has 13 residues. Trimming shortened V by 6 bases and J by 4 bases, and 10 bases separated the two germline ends. CDR1 MNHEY and CDR2 SMNVEV come from the germline V gene (reference sequence). The CDR3 sequence is CASRFGQYNEQFF. The CDR3 nucleotides are TGTGCCAGCAGATTCGGACAGTACAATGAGCAGTTCTTC.

This clonotype has more than one count but fewer than ten. The chain recombines TRBV6-1 with TRBJ2-7; a weak D match, TRBD2 (6 bases). CDR1 and CDR2 (germline): MNHNS, SASEGT. The CDR3 loop spans 14 amino acids. V lost 3 bases and J lost 3, with 12 bases in between. CDR3 amino acids: CASSEWEEVYEQYF. Here the CDR3 DNA reads TGTGCCAGCAGTGAGTGGGAGGAAGTCTACGAGCAGTACTTC.

This clonotype appeared a few times. V usage is TRBV20-1 and J usage is TRBJ2-7; D is perhaps TRBD2 (5 bases). Trimming took off 3 bases at V and 3 bases at J, with 9 bases between the two ends. The CDR3 spans 12 residues. Germline V gives CDR1 DFQATT, CDR2 SNEGSKA (reference sequence). This chain's CDR3 is CSARGVGYEQYF. In DNA, the CDR3 is TGCAGTGCTAGGGGAGTCGGCTACGAGCAGTACTTC.

V usage is TRBV5-1 and J usage is TRBJ2-1; D is possibly TRBD2 (6 bases). Germline V gives CDR1 SGHRS, CDR2 YFSETQ. With 4 bases removed from V and 8 bases from J, the gap between germline ends came to 22 bases. The CDR3 has 16 amino acids. The CDR3 nucleotides are TGCGCCAGCAGCATTGGAAGGGCCGGCCGGAGGGATGAGCAGTTCTTC. Its translation is CASSIGRAGRRDEQFF. The whole variable domain, filled in from reference TRBV5-1 and TRBJ2-1, reads KAGVTQTPRYLIKTRGQQVTLSCSPISGHRSVSWYQQTPGQGLQFLFEYFSETQRNKGNFPGRFSGRQFSNSRSEMNVSTLELGDSALYLCASSIGRAGRRDEQFFGPGTRLTVL.

This clonotype has a handful of counts. DNA for the CDR3: TGTGCCAGCAGTGAAAGGGAAGGGCCTAACTATGGCTACACCTTC. It yields the protein CASSEREGPNYGYTF. The rearrangement links TRBV6-1 to TRBJ1-2; D gene uncertain. Germline-derived CDR1 and CDR2 are MNHNS and SASEGT. Deletions cut 2 bases from V and 0 bases from J, with 10 bases between. The CDR3 spans 15 residues.